This passage covers 28 T cell receptor beta chains from one sample sequenced in a study of OX40 agonist ivuxolimab in advanced cancers. Sequenced by immunoSEQ multiplex PCR; TCRdb stores in-frame clones only, minus some. This sample yields 20,000 to 25,000 clones, of which under 90% are seen a single time; around a fifth belongs to the top ten. The source was CD4+ or CD8+ T cells sorted from blood, collected in a trial of the OX40 agonist ivuxolimab. These receptors were taken from an adult with an advanced solid tumor such as melanoma, head and neck, liver or kidney cancer.

The CDR3 DNA sequence: TGTGCCAGCAGCCAAGTCGGAGGATCCTCCCCGTATTTT. This codes for CASSQVGGSSPYF. The chain carries TRBV4-2 and TRBJ1-3, with D unresolved. The CDR3 runs to 13 residues. Trimming left V 1 base short and J 16 bases short, with 17 bases between. Germline V gene lookup returns CDR1 LGHNA and CDR2 YNFKEQ.

CDR3 residues: CASSLWQGRSYEQYF. The DNA of the CDR3 is TGTGCCAGCAGTTTATGGCAGGGGCGCTCCTACGAGCAGTACTTC. The chain recombines TRBV27 with TRBJ2-7, with a tentative D call TRBD1 (6 bases). V lost 1 base to trimming and J lost 0 bases, with 10 bases between them. The CDR3 totals 15 residues. Germline CDR1 and CDR2: MNHEY and SMNVEV (reference sequence).

V is TRBV13 and J is TRBJ2-1; maybe TRBD1 (6 bases). The ends were cut back, 1 base at V and 5 bases at J, with 9 bases in the middle. CDR1 is PRHDT, CDR2 FYEKMQ, per germline (reference sequence). CDR3 size: 14 residues. The DNA of the CDR3 is TGTGCCAGCAGCTTAGTCGGGACACACAATGAGCAGTTCTTC. Its translation: CASSLVGTHNEQFF.

V and J are TRBV5-1 and TRBJ1-2; TRBD1 matches at 8 bases. Losses at the gene ends were 7 bases for V and 5 bases for J; bases not matched to a gene: 7. The CDR3 is 13 amino acids. Germline values: CDR1 SGHRS, CDR2 YFSETQ. CDR3: CASGPGGEYGYTF. The CDR3 DNA is TGCGCCAGCGGACCAGGGGGCGAGTATGGCTACACCTTC.

The V gene is TRBV4-2, the J gene TRBJ2-1; D is undetermined. This CDR3 comprises 15 residues. Germline V gene sequence: CDR1 LGHNA, CDR2 YNFKEQ. V shed 4 bases and J shed 3 bases, with 13 bases lying between them. CDR3 DNA sequence: TGTGCCAGCAGCCGTAAGGTACAGTTCTACAATGAGCAGTTCTTC. This sequence encodes CASSRKVQFYNEQFF.

Details on this clone: The sample has other DNA sequences that encode this CDR3 too. V is TRBV10-3 and J is TRBJ2-7; D may be TRBD1 (6 bases). Germline lookup yields CDR1 ENHRY and CDR2 SYGVKD. CDR3 length: 13 residues. The V gene lost 2 bases and the J gene lost 3 bases, with 8 bases spanning the gap. The CDR3 DNA sequence: TGTGCCATCAGTGAGGGGACATACTACGAGCAGTACTTC. Encoded protein: CAISEGTYYEQYF.

The chain combines TRBV4-2 with TRBJ1-6; the D gene is possibly TRBD1 (5 bases). V shed 1 base and J shed 6 bases, with 7 bases lying between them. Germline CDR1 is LGHNA and CDR2 is YNFKEQ. The CDR3 extends over 14 amino acids. The CDR3 here is CASSQGQGNSPLHF. The DNA for the CDR3 is TGTGCCAGCAGCCAAGGGCAGGGTAATTCACCCCTCCACTTT.

V and J are TRBV5-1 and TRBJ2-7; D might be TRBD2 (6 bases). CDR3 length: 13 amino acids. Deletions cut 7 bases from V and 3 bases from J, with 14 bases between. The germline gives CDR1 SGHRS, CDR2 YFSETQ. The CDR3 nucleotides read TGCGCCAGCGCCTGGGCGGGATACTACGAGCAGTACTTC. This sequence encodes CASAWAGYYEQYF.

This chain uses TRBV14 with TRBJ2-7; D is perhaps TRBD2 (5 bases). The CDR3 has 15 residues. Deletions cut 0 bases from V and 1 base from J, with 10 bases between. The germline V gene encodes CDR1 SGHDN and CDR2 FVKESK. Here the CDR3 reads CASSQEAGLSYEQYF. The CDR3 coding sequence is TGTGCCAGCAGCCAAGAGGCGGGCCTTTCCTACGAGCAGTACTTC.

The rearrangement links TRBV19 to TRBJ1-5; D not resolved. This CDR3 is 16 amino acids long. In germline, CDR1 is LNHDA, CDR2 SQIVND (reference sequence). With 4 bases removed from V and 0 bases from J, the gap between germline ends came to 13 bases. The CDR3 protein is CASSSVIGISNQPQHF. The CDR3 coding sequence is TGTGCCAGTAGTAGTGTCATTGGAATTAGCAATCAGCCCCAGCATTTT.

This clone has just one count. The rearrangement joins TRBV15 to TRBJ2-3; D is undetermined. V lost 3 bases and J 1 base, leaving 5 bases between the germline ends. CDR3 length: 13 residues. In germline, CDR1 is LNHNV, CDR2 YYDKDF (reference sequence). The CDR3 sequence: CATSSWGTDTQYF. In DNA, the CDR3 is TGTGCCACCAGCAGCTGGGGCACAGATACGCAGTATTTT. The complete variable domain, with remaining parts taken from reference TRBV15 and TRBJ2-3, reads DAMVIQNPRYQVTQFGKPVTLSCSQTLNHNVMYWYQQKSSQAPKLLFHYYDKDFNNEADTPDNFQSRRPNTSFCFLDIRSPGLGDTAMYLCATSSWGTDTQYFGPGTRLTVL.

This chain joins TRBV7-9 and TRBJ2-7; D may be TRBD1 (6 bases). V was shortened by 5 bases and J by 3 bases, with 11 bases between the two germline ends. The CDR3 runs to 13 residues. Germline V gives CDR1 SEHNR, CDR2 FQNEAQ (reference sequence). The CDR3 nucleotides are TGTGCCAGCAGCACTGAAGGGGGCTACGAGCAGTACTTC. Protein: CASSTEGGYEQYF.

This rearrangement joins TRBV6-5 to TRBJ1-2; 8 positions match TRBD1. CDR1 MNHEY and CDR2 SVGAGI come from the germline V gene. With 5 bases clipped from V and 8 bases from J, the junction kept 7 bases outside the gene matches. This CDR3 spans 13 amino acids. The CDR3 sequence: CASSGQGLGGYTF. The CDR3 region has the DNA TGTGCCAGCAGTGGACAGGGTTTAGGGGGCTACACCTTC.

V gene TRBV19 combines with J gene TRBJ1-1; D not certain. V lost 2 bases and J lost 1, with 11 bases in between. The V gene's germline CDR1 is LNHDA and CDR2 SQIVND (reference sequence). The CDR3 contains 15 residues. CDR3 residues: CASSIKTLGNTEAFF. The CDR3 DNA reads as TGTGCCAGTAGTATAAAAACCCTTGGGAACACTGAAGCTTTCTTT.

J is TRBJ2-1 and V is TRBV27, with 9 bases fitting TRBD2. Germline loops: CDR1 MNHEY, CDR2 SMNVEV (reference sequence). After removal of 4 bases from V and 4 bases from J, the junction contained 8 bases not matched to a gene. The CDR3 totals 16 residues. This chain's CDR3 is CASSSLLAGRYNEQFF. DNA for the CDR3: TGTGCCAGCAGTTCCCTCCTAGCGGGGAGATACAATGAGCAGTTCTTC.

The chain joins TRBV9 to TRBJ2-1; 7 nucleotides line up with TRBD2. CDR3 length equals 13 residues. Losses at the gene ends were 4 bases for V and 9 bases for J; bases not matched to a gene: 7. CDR1 and CDR2 from the germline V gene are SGDLS and YYNGEE. This CDR3 reads CASSLGTNSEQFF. The CDR3 DNA reads as TGTGCCAGCAGCCTGGGGACTAACAGTGAGCAGTTCTTC.

The chain combines TRBV5-1 with TRBJ1-1; 9 bases align to TRBD1. V shed 4 bases, J shed 1 base, and the junction held 5 bases outside the gene matches. The CDR3 loop spans 15 amino acids. CDR1 is SGHRS, CDR2 YFSETQ, per germline. The CDR3 nucleotides read TGCGCCAGCAGCGTCCGGACAGGGGAGAACACTGAAGCTTTCTTT. As protein: CASSVRTGENTEAFF. Combining the CDR3 with reference TRBV5-1 and TRBJ1-1 gives the whole variable domain KAGVTQTPRYLIKTRGQQVTLSCSPISGHRSVSWYQQTPGQGLQFLFEYFSETQRNKGNFPGRFSGRQFSNSRSEMNVSTLELGDSALYLCASSVRTGENTEAFFGQGTRLTVV.

This clone was seen once. V is TRBV9 and J is TRBJ2-2, with 7 positions matching TRBD2. This CDR3 has 18 residues. The junction had 10 bases not matched to a gene; V was cut back by 1 base and J by 1 base. Germline lookup yields CDR1 SGDLS and CDR2 YYNGEE. CDR3 sequence reads: CASSVSSWDYQNTGELFF. The CDR3 DNA reads TGTGCCAGCAGCGTATCTTCCTGGGACTACCAGAACACCGGGGAGCTGTTTTTT.

The chain employs TRBV6-5 and TRBJ1-1, with D hard to call. The CDR3 totals 11 residues. CDR1 MNHEY and CDR2 SVGAGI come from the germline V gene. The V and J ends lost 8 bases and 6 bases respectively, with 10 bases between them. Here the CDR3 reads CASDLAAEAFF. Here the CDR3 DNA reads TGTGCCAGCGATCTAGCCGCTGAAGCTTTCTTT.

Remarks on this clone: Other nucleotide sequences from this sample produce the same CDR3. DNA of the CDR3: TGTGCCAGCAGTTTTCCTCCCAATGAGCAGTTCTTC. Translating gives CASSFPPNEQFF. This chain joins TRBV28 and TRBJ2-1, with D unresolved. The CDR3 contains 12 residues. Germline loops: CDR1 MDHEN, CDR2 SYDVKM. V was cut by 3 bases and J by 6 bases, with 6 bases left in between.

The genes are TRBV9 and TRBJ2-1; TRBD2 matches at 9 bases. The ends lost 6 bases at V and 7 bases at J; junction bases unmatched: 11. The germline gives CDR1 SGDLS, CDR2 YYNGEE. This CDR3 has 15 residues. CDR3 protein: CASTGSGSYLNEQFF. The CDR3 DNA follows: TGTGCCAGCACCGGTAGCGGGAGTTATTTGAATGAGCAGTTCTTC.

The chain links TRBV11-2 to TRBJ2-7; no reliable D call. Germline CDR1 SGHAT, CDR2 FQNNGV. The V gene lost 5 bases and the J gene lost 0 bases, with 14 bases spanning the gap. The CDR3 extends over 15 amino acids. CDR3 protein: CASSPHPGPSYEQYF. In DNA form, the CDR3 reads TGTGCCAGCAGCCCACACCCAGGCCCCTCCTACGAGCAGTACTTC.

J is TRBJ2-1 and V is TRBV5-5; 8 nucleotides line up with TRBD2. This CDR3 comprises 16 residues. V gave up 0 bases and J gave up 9 bases; unmatched junction bases: 11. CDR1 and CDR2 (germline): SGHKS, YYEKEE (reference sequence). The CDR3: CASSLGGRYPQGEQFF. The CDR3 nucleotides are TGTGCCAGCAGCTTGGGCGGGAGGTACCCGCAGGGTGAGCAGTTCTTC.

This chain links TRBV7-3 with TRBJ2-3; D is unresolved. The V end was cut by 4 bases, the J end by 2 bases, with 16 bases between. Germline CDR1 reads SGHTA; CDR2 reads FQGTGA. CDR3 size: 16 residues. Written as DNA, the CDR3 is TGTGCCAGCAGCTCGTTCGTTTCCAGACACACAGATACGCAGTATTTT. Its translation: CASSSFVSRHTDTQYF.

The rearrangement uses TRBV30 and TRBJ2-7; TRBD1 aligns across 9 bases. J was trimmed by 2 bases and V by 8 bases; bases with no gene match: 7. This CDR3 has 13 residues. Germline V gene data show CDR1 as GTSNPN and CDR2 as SVGIG (reference sequence). Here the CDR3 reads CAIEGDRAYEQYF. The CDR3 coding sequence is TGTGCCATTGAAGGGGACAGGGCCTACGAGCAGTACTTC.

This clone was seen just once. This chain links TRBV19 with TRBJ2-5; D gene unclear. The DNA end lines up better with TRBJ2-7; the J call may be wrong. This CDR3 comprises 16 residues. Per germline, CDR1 LNHDA and CDR2 SQIVND (reference sequence). In nucleotides, the CDR3 is TGTGCCAGTAGTATAGAAGGTTTCAGGCCGTACTACGAGCAGTACTTC. Amino acids: CASSIEGFRPYYEQYF.

The chain combines TRBV27 with TRBJ2-6, with D uncertain. CDR3 length: 14 amino acids. V lost 6 bases and J 4 bases, leaving 10 bases between the germline ends. From germline, CDR1 is MNHEY and CDR2 SMNVEV (reference sequence). The CDR3 protein is CASRIVPGANVLTF. CDR3 coding DNA: TGTGCCAGCAGAATAGTGCCCGGGGCCAACGTCCTGACTTTC. The full variable domain, completed using reference TRBV27 and TRBJ2-6, is EAQVTQNPRYLITVTGKKLTVTCSQNMNHEYMSWYRQDPGLGLRQIYYSMNVEVTDKGDVPEGYKVSRKEKRNFPLILESPSPNQTSLYFCASRIVPGANVLTFGAGSRLTVL.

A single count supports this clone. The gene calls are TRBV27 and TRBJ2-3, with TRBD2 matching 9 bases. The CDR3 spans 16 residues. Trimming cost V 1 base and J 1 base; bases outside gene matches: 3. In germline, CDR1 is MNHEY, CDR2 SMNVEV (reference sequence). The CDR3 DNA reads as TGTGCCAGCAGTTTATTATCTAGCGGGGGCACAGATACGCAGTATTTT. This sequence encodes CASSLLSSGGTDTQYF.